This T cell receptor (beta chain) was sequenced in a study of graft-versus-host responses after intestinal transplantation. Overall study context: Transplant types were multivisceral, liver-intestinal, or isolated intestinal. Induction with anti-thymocyte globulin, then tacrolimus and steroids for roughly 3 years, was given to all recipients. The study's findings and limits: Declines in HvG clones occurring early post-transplant were associated with peak circulating GvH clone levels.

This CDR3 is built from 15 residues. V trimming: 10 bases; J trimming: 1 base; junction bases outside the gene matches: 10. Germline V gives CDR1 SNHLY, CDR2 FYNNEI. Of note for this clone: The antigen is unknown.

Generated by immunoSEQ multiplex PCR, the TCRdb table keeps only in-frame clones and is missing some. The top ten hold approximately 4% of the sample, which has 35,000 to 45,000 clones, more than 85% seen once. This chain links TRBV2 with TRBJ1-3, with TRBD1 matching over 7 bases. The sample consisted of PBMCs, taken almost 750 days after intestinal transplantation. The clonotype originates from a human patient who received an intestinal transplant, so some T cells may come from the graft donor. The CDR3 nucleotides read TGTGCCACGCGACAGGGATCTATATCTGGAAACACCATATATTTT. It is translated as CATRQGSISGNTIYF. Based on the CDR3 plus reference TRBV2 and TRBJ1-3, the full variable domain is EPEVTQTPSHQVTQMGQEVILRCVPISNHLYFYWYRQILGQKVEFLVSFYNNEISEKSEIFDDQFSVERPDGSNFTLKIRSTKLEDSAMYFCATRQGSISGNTIYFGEGSWLTVV.